This T cell receptor beta chain is from a study of cytomegalovirus exposure and HLA in healthy donors. Using immunoSEQ multiplex PCR, the repertoire was profiled, and TCRdb retains in-frame clones only, with some absent. The table records roughly 79,000 clones, around 94% of them present only once. Germline V CDR1 and CDR2: SEHNR, FQNEAQ (reference sequence). The junction had 4 bases not matched to a gene; V was cut back by 4 bases and J by 3 bases. The CDR3 is 14 residues long. Overall study results and limits: Listed as cytomegalovirus-associated were 150 or so TCR beta chains. Most TCR sequences showed up rarely, but some public TCRs showed up in many donors. According to a subsequent analysis, TCR clusters identified in the first cohort showed a tendency to co-occur across the approximately 120 validation repertoires.

Note on this clone: The target antigen is unknown.

The TCR originated in a young man in good health and CMV-seronegative. V gene TRBV7-9 combines with J gene TRBJ1-2; 8 bases fit TRBD1. The sequencing sample was made of PBMCs. The CDR3 protein is CASSSGTGYYGYTF. In DNA, the CDR3 is TGTGCCAGCAGCTCAGGGACAGGCTACTATGGCTACACCTTC.